This TCR beta chain was retrieved from a study of T cells in Graves' hyperthyroidism and ophthalmopathy. Authors of the study amplified TCR beta CDR3 regions from RNA transcripts. The TCR CDR3 was amplified in a first-round RT-PCR using the HTBI primer set. In TCRdb, the multiplex PCR reads were re-called with MiXCR into one record per CDR3 protein. This table has approximately 610,000 distinct CDR3 sequences, about 15% appearing once. Germline CDR1 LGHDT, CDR2 YNNKEL (reference sequence). Trimming cost V 4 bases and J 0 bases, with 16 bases left between them. This CDR3 has 17 residues. The sequencing sample was made of blood. The source of this sequence is a woman in her thirties or forties with Graves' ophthalmopathy. The chain carries TRBV3-1 and TRBJ1-3; D not resolved. The CDR3 DNA reads as TGTGCCAGCAGCCCAGCTCCCGACGGCTACTCTGGAAACACCATATATTTT. This translates into CASSPAPDGYSGNTIYF. Filled out from reference TRBV3-1 and TRBJ1-3, the complete variable domain reads DTAVSQTPKYLVTQMGNDKSIKCEQNLGHDTMYWYKQDSKKFLKIMFSYNNKELIINETVPNRFSPKSPDKAHLNLHINSLELGDSAVYFCASSPAPDGYSGNTIYFGEGSWLTVV.